The 10 T cell receptor beta chains presented below share a single source sample, sequenced in a study of blood T cell repertoires in COVID-19. Method: immunoSEQ multiplex PCR; TCRdb's copy keeps in-frame clones and lacks some. The sample records under 400,000 clones, 90% being singletons. The sequenced sample consisted of peripheral blood. The receptors stem from a young man with active or convalescent COVID-19.

The rearrangement links TRBV27 to TRBJ1-2, with no clear D. The CDR3 loop spans 13 amino acids. V was clipped by 2 bases and J by 6 bases, with 10 bases between them. Germline values: CDR1 MNHEY, CDR2 SMNVEV (reference sequence). Written as DNA, the CDR3 is TGTGCCAGCAGTTTAATACCCGGGAATGGCTACACCTTC. Residues: CASSLIPGNGYTF.

This chain uses TRBV7-2 with TRBJ2-7; no reliable D call. Trimming pared 3 bases from V and 6 bases from J, leaving 9 bases between. Germline-derived CDR1 and CDR2 are SGHTA and FQGNSA. The CDR3 sequence is 12 residues long. CDR3 amino acids: CASSFSVSEQYF. CDR3 nucleotides: TGTGCCAGCAGCTTCTCAGTCAGCGAGCAGTACTTC.

The gene calls are TRBV28 and TRBJ2-5; unclear D gene. Germline loops: CDR1 MDHEN, CDR2 SYDVKM. Trimming stripped 5 bases from V and 0 bases from J, with 7 bases between. The CDR3 covers 13 residues. The chain's CDR3 is CASSVQNQETQYF. Here the CDR3 DNA reads TGTGCCAGCAGTGTCCAGAACCAAGAGACCCAGTACTTC.

The chain couples TRBV4-3 to TRBJ1-5; D is possibly TRBD1 (6 bases). Germline CDR1 reads LGHNA; CDR2 reads YSLEER. The V end lost 0 bases, the J end lost 7 bases, and 13 bases lay between the germline ends. This CDR3 comprises 15 residues. The chain's CDR3 is CASSQEPGQGQPQHF. The CDR3 DNA follows: TGCGCCAGCAGCCAAGAGCCGGGGCAGGGGCAGCCCCAGCATTTT.

The V gene is TRBV19, the J gene TRBJ1-1; 7 positions match TRBD1. CDR3 length equals 13 residues. Germline V gene sequence: CDR1 LNHDA, CDR2 SQIVND (reference sequence). Trimming cost V 7 bases and J 1 base; bases outside gene matches: 3. The CDR3 DNA sequence: TGTGCCAGTACCGGGACAGAGAACACTGAAGCTTTCTTT. Amino acids: CASTGTENTEAFF.

The V gene is TRBV5-1, the J gene TRBJ2-4, with D tentatively TRBD2 (5 bases). V was cut by 0 bases and J by 5 bases, with 9 bases left in between. Germline lookup yields CDR1 SGHRS and CDR2 YFSETQ. The CDR3 length is 14 residues. CDR3 sequence: CASSLEGGQNIQYF. The CDR3 nucleotides read TGCGCCAGCAGCTTGGAGGGCGGGCAAAACATTCAGTACTTC.

The DNA of the CDR3 is TGTGCCAGCAGTCGGGGGGGGTCCGGTGAAAAACTGTTTTTT. Its protein is CASSRGGSGEKLFF. The rearrangement links TRBV28 to TRBJ1-4; possibly TRBD1 for D (5 bases). The CDR3 loop spans 14 amino acids. Germline V CDR1 and CDR2: MDHEN, SYDVKM. V lost 5 bases and J lost 7, with 14 bases in between.

The V and J genes are TRBV19 and TRBJ2-3; the D gene is possibly TRBD2 (5 bases). V lost 3 bases to trimming and J lost 4 bases, with 17 bases between them. Germline V gene data show CDR1 as LNHDA and CDR2 as SQIVND (reference sequence). CDR3 length: 16 amino acids. The CDR3 protein is CASSIQEGAGADTQYF. CDR3 bases: TGTGCCAGTAGTATTCAAGAGGGCGCAGGCGCAGATACGCAGTATTTT.

This chain connects TRBV19 to TRBJ2-5, with 10 bases matching TRBD2. Germline trimming cut 3 bases from V and 2 bases from J; bases unmatched to any gene: 6. This CDR3 has 16 residues. The germline CDR1 and CDR2 sequences are LNHDA and SQIVND (reference sequence). The CDR3 nucleotides read TGTGCCAGTAGTATTACTCTAGCGGGAGAACAAGAGACCCAGTACTTC. It yields the protein CASSITLAGEQETQYF. The full variable domain, completed using reference TRBV19 and TRBJ2-5, is DGGITQSPKYLFRKEGQNVTLSCEQNLNHDAMYWYRQDPGQGLRLIYYSQIVNDFQKGDIAEGYSVSREKKESFPLTVTSAQKNPTAFYLCASSITLAGEQETQYFGPGTRLLVL.

The chain employs TRBV10-2 and TRBJ1-2; tentatively, D is TRBD1 (6 bases). The germline V gene encodes CDR1 WSHSY and CDR2 SAAADI. V lost 2 bases, J lost 4 bases, and 14 bases lay in between. This CDR3 is built from 15 residues. CDR3 sequence: CASSETTGFSYGYTF. DNA for the CDR3: TGCGCCAGCAGTGAGACGACAGGTTTTTCCTATGGCTACACCTTC.